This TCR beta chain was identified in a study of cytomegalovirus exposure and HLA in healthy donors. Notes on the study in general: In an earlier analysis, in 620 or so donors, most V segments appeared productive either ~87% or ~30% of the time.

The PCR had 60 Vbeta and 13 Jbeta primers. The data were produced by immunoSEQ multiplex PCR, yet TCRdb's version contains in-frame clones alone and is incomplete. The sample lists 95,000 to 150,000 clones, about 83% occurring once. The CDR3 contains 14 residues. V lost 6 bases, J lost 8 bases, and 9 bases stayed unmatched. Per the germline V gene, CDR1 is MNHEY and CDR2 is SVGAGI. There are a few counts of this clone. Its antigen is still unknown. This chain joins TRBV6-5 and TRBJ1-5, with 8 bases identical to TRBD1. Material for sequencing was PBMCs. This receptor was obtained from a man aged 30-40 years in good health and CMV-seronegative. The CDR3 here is CASSPGQGWEPQHF. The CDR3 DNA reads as TGTGCCAGCAGCCCCGGACAGGGCTGGGAGCCCCAGCATTTT.